These 27 T cell receptor beta chains share one sample of origin, sequenced in a study of blood T cells in healthy people across ages. A second PCR of roughly 6 to 12 cycles used a sample-barcoded 5' primer and a J-beta primer mix. TCRdb re-called the 5' RACE reads through MiXCR, storing one row per CDR3 protein. The sample includes about 780,000 distinct CDR3 sequences, roughly 24% seen only once; the top ten take 3%. The same data also contributed to another study, on T cells of mothers and their children.

The specimen was blood. These TCRs come from a boy aged 5-17 years in good health.

This chain links TRBV6-1 with TRBJ1-1; D not resolved. Looked up from germline, CDR1 is MNHNS and CDR2 is SASEGT. V shed 2 bases and J shed 4 bases, with 8 bases lying between them. The CDR3 spans 13 residues. CDR3 sequence reads: CASSELQSTEAFF. The CDR3 nucleotides are TGTGCCAGCAGTGAATTGCAGAGCACTGAAGCTTTCTTT.

This chain uses TRBV2 with TRBJ1-5; D possibly corresponds to TRBD1 (5 bases). CDR3 size: 15 residues. Trimming pared 6 bases from V and 5 bases from J, leaving 17 bases between. Germline CDR1 reads SNHLY; CDR2 reads FYNNEI. The CDR3: CASRPGQNQDQPQHF. CDR3 sequence (DNA): TGTGCCAGCAGGCCTGGACAAAACCAAGATCAGCCCCAGCATTTT.

This chain joins TRBV7-2 and TRBJ2-5; perhaps D is TRBD1 or TRBD2 (5 bases each). The J call may be faulty, since TRBJ2-7 better matches the DNA end. Per germline, CDR1 SGHTA and CDR2 FQGNSA. The CDR3 runs 15 residues. The CDR3 sequence: CASSALRGLSYEQYF. The CDR3 DNA reads as TGTGCCAGCAGCGCCCTCCGGGGCCTCTCCTACGAGCAGTACTTC.

The chain couples TRBV7-7 to TRBJ2-5; D not certain. The DNA end lines up better with TRBJ2-1; the J call may be wrong. Germline values: CDR1 SSHAT, CDR2 FNYEAQ (reference sequence). CDR3 size: 10 residues. CDR3 in DNA: TGTGCTGGCCCCCAGAATGAGCAGTTCTTC. Its protein is CAGPQNEQFF.

This clonotype was picked up many times. The chain is built from TRBV7-2 and TRBJ2-4; D may be TRBD1 (5 bases). This CDR3 comprises 15 residues. Trimming cost V 1 base and J 4 bases, with 11 bases left between them. CDR1 and CDR2 from the germline V gene are SGHTA and FQGNSA. In DNA, the CDR3 is TGTGCCAGCAGCTTAGAGAGAGCAGGGAAAAACATTCAGTACTTC. Translating gives CASSLERAGKNIQYF.

The V call is TRBV2, the J call TRBJ2-7; D is uncertain. Germline loops: CDR1 SNHLY, CDR2 FYNNEI. There are 14 residues in the CDR3. Trimming took 4 bases from V and 0 from J, leaving 10 bases between them. The CDR3 loop is CASSASPSSYEQYF. CDR3 bases: TGTGCCAGCAGTGCCTCCCCGAGCTCCTACGAGCAGTACTTC.

In this sample, this clonotype turned up a few times. The chain is built from TRBV28 and TRBJ2-2; 8 bases are shared with TRBD1. Germline CDR1 MDHEN, CDR2 SYDVKM. The length of the CDR3 is 15 residues. The J segment lost 7 bases and the V segment lost 5 bases, leaving 9 bases of the junction unmatched. The CDR3 region has the DNA TGTGCCAGCAGTCCGGACAGGGAGGACAACGGGGAGCTGTTTTTT. As protein: CASSPDREDNGELFF.

On this clonotype: One end of the junction varies from germline; a read error may be responsible. The chain joins TRBV4-1 to TRBJ2-7; TRBD2 might be the D (5 bases). The CDR3 is made up of 15 amino acids. Germline V gene lookup returns CDR1 MGHRA and CDR2 YSYEKL. CDR3 region: CAGSQETGSSYEQYF. CDR3 DNA: TGCGCCGGCAGCCAGGAAACGGGATCCTCCTACGAGCAGTACTTC.

The V gene is TRBV5-1, the J gene TRBJ1-6; D not certain. CDR3 length equals 16 residues. CDR1 is SGHRS and CDR2 is YFSETQ in the germline V gene. V was trimmed by 4 bases and J by 7 bases, leaving 18 bases between them. CDR3 sequence: CASSRWPLLYNSPLHF. The DNA of the CDR3 is TGCGCCAGCAGCCGATGGCCCCTACTCTACAATTCACCCCTCCACTTT.

This rearrangement joins TRBV6-5 to TRBJ1-1; 7 bases map to TRBD1. Germline CDR1 is MNHEY and CDR2 is SVGAGI. This CDR3 comprises 15 residues. Trimming took 0 bases from V and 8 from J; bases not matched to a gene: 9. CDR3 in DNA: TGTGCCAGCAGTTACTCAACGGCAGGGGGTGGAGAAGCTTTCTTT. The encoded protein is CASSYSTAGGGEAFF.

V gene TRBV20-1 combines with J gene TRBJ2-7, with D possibly TRBD2 on 5 matching bases. With 6 bases removed from V and 2 bases from J, the gap between germline ends came to 17 bases. The CDR3 runs to 14 residues. Germline-derived CDR1 and CDR2 are DFQATT and SNEGSKA (reference sequence). The CDR3 loop reads CSAAKAAGPYEQYF. The CDR3 DNA reads as TGCAGTGCCGCCAAGGCGGCGGGCCCCTACGAGCAGTACTTC.

V is TRBV28 and J is TRBJ2-5; 9 bases fit TRBD1. V shed 5 bases, J shed 5 bases, and the junction held 6 bases outside the gene matches. CDR1 is MDHEN and CDR2 is SYDVKM in the germline V gene. CDR3 length equals 14 residues. The CDR3 sequence is CASSQTGGLETQYF. The CDR3 DNA reads TGTGCCAGCAGTCAAACAGGGGGCTTGGAGACCCAGTACTTC.

The chain is built from TRBV18 and TRBJ1-2; D uncertain. V gave up 3 bases and J gave up 3 bases, with 23 bases separating them. Germline values: CDR1 KGHSH, CDR2 LQKENI. The CDR3 runs to 18 residues. The CDR3 sequence is CASSPVPTMSGRDYGYTF. CDR3 bases: TGTGCCAGCTCACCTGTCCCAACAATGTCGGGCAGAGACTATGGCTACACCTTC.

This clonotype was observed once. The germline gene is not matched at one end of the junction; a read error may be the cause. The rearrangement joins TRBV20-1 to TRBJ2-5, with a weak D call TRBD1 (6 bases). The CDR3 consists of 15 residues. In germline, CDR1 is DFQATT, CDR2 SNEGSKA (reference sequence). The CDR3 nucleotides are TGCAGCGCTAAGGCTCCGCTGGGGGCTCAAGAGACCCAGTACTTC. The encoded protein is CSAKAPLGAQETQYF.

V is TRBV4-1 and J is TRBJ1-2; the D is unclear. Germline V lookup: CDR1 MGHRA, CDR2 YSYEKL. The CDR3 is 16 residues long. The V and J ends lost 1 base and 4 bases respectively, with 16 bases between them. CDR3 sequence (DNA): TGCGCCAGCAGCCAAGCCCCACTCGGGATTCCCTATGGCTACACCTTC. This translates into CASSQAPLGIPYGYTF.

This clonotype was observed a handful of times. This chain joins TRBV2 and TRBJ2-1; D not certain. Germline V gene data show CDR1 as SNHLY and CDR2 as FYNNEI. V was clipped by 6 bases and J by 9 bases, with 9 bases between them. CDR3 length: 11 amino acids. The CDR3 loop reads CASSARGEQFF. In nucleotides, the CDR3 is TGTGCCAGCAGCGCTCGCGGTGAGCAGTTCTTC.

The chain has TRBV7-9 and TRBJ2-5, with D unclear. Germline V gives CDR1 SEHNR, CDR2 FQNEAQ (reference sequence). V was clipped by 5 bases and J by 0 bases, with 13 bases between them. CDR3 length: 15 residues. The chain's CDR3 is CASSPDLLYQETQYF. DNA for the CDR3: TGTGCCAGCAGCCCAGACCTTTTGTACCAAGAGACCCAGTACTTC. The full variable domain, completed using reference TRBV7-9 and TRBJ2-5, is DTGVSQNPRHKITKRGQNVTFRCDPISEHNRLYWYRQTLGQGPEFLTYFQNEAQLEKSRLLSDRFSAERPKGSFSTLEIQRTEQGDSAMYLCASSPDLLYQETQYFGPGTRLLVL.

The chain links TRBV28 to TRBJ2-5; 12 bases are shared with TRBD1. TRBJ2-1 matches the DNA end more closely, so the J call is doubtful. CDR3 length: 15 amino acids. Germline V lookup: CDR1 MDHEN, CDR2 SYDVKM. Here the CDR3 reads CASSWPGQGASEQFF. Here the CDR3 DNA reads TGTGCCAGCAGTTGGCCGGGACAGGGGGCGAGTGAGCAGTTCTTC.

This clonotype has a handful of counts. The J gene is TRBJ1-2, the V gene TRBV20-1; no clear D. Germline lookup yields CDR1 DFQATT and CDR2 SNEGSKA (reference sequence). Deletions cut 6 bases from V and 7 bases from J, with 21 bases between. The CDR3 has 14 amino acids. DNA for the CDR3: TGCAGTGCACAAACCGGACGGCCCCGGCTTGGCTACACCTTC. This translates into CSAQTGRPRLGYTF.

The chain has TRBV12-3 or TRBV12-4 and TRBJ1-4; 8 nucleotides agree with TRBD1. Losses at the gene ends were 4 bases for V and 7 bases for J; bases not matched to a gene: 8. The CDR3 totals 15 residues. Here the CDR3 reads CASSSERTGFEKLFF. In nucleotides, the CDR3 is TGTGCCAGCAGTTCGGAGAGGACAGGGTTTGAAAAACTGTTTTTT.

J is TRBJ2-7 and V is TRBV19; D possibly corresponds to TRBD2 (5 bases). V was pared by 7 bases and J by 5 bases, with 15 bases between. The CDR3 is 13 residues long. The V gene's germline CDR1 is LNHDA and CDR2 SQIVND (reference sequence). The CDR3 loop is CASKGYGNHEQYF. The CDR3 coding sequence is TGTGCCAGTAAAGGGTACGGGAACCACGAGCAGTACTTC.

This clonotype was seen only a few times. This chain uses TRBV2 with TRBJ2-1; unclear D gene. CDR3 size: 12 residues. V was cut by 10 bases and J by 3 bases, with 10 bases left in between. Germline V CDR1 and CDR2: SNHLY, FYNNEI. The DNA of the CDR3 is TGTGCCACCTGGGATTTCTACAATGAGCAGTTCTTC. Translation gives CATWDFYNEQFF.

This CDR3 reads CASSLQDGYGYTF. The CDR3 bases are TGTGCCAGCAGTTTACAAGATGGGTATGGCTACACCTTC. The chain uses TRBV28 and TRBJ1-2; D is unclear. CDR3 length equals 13 residues. The V end lost 2 bases, the J end lost 5 bases, and 9 bases lay between the germline ends. The germline gives CDR1 MDHEN, CDR2 SYDVKM.

The table lists this clonotype with a few counts. The CDR3 DNA sequence: TGTGCCAGCAGCTCGGACCCTGGGGGGGAAAAACTGTTTTTT. It encodes CASSSDPGGEKLFF. V gene TRBV7-9 combines with J gene TRBJ1-4; tentatively, D is TRBD1 (5 bases). Deletions cut 4 bases from V and 8 bases from J, with 14 bases between. This CDR3 is 14 amino acids long. Germline lookup yields CDR1 SEHNR and CDR2 FQNEAQ (reference sequence).

The chain recombines TRBV2 with TRBJ2-5, with D perhaps TRBD2 (5 bases). V lost 8 bases to trimming and J lost 5 bases, with 18 bases between them. The CDR3 totals 14 residues. Germline CDR1 reads SNHLY; CDR2 reads FYNNEI. The chain's CDR3 is CASSPRYGGETQYF. Here the CDR3 DNA reads TGTGCCAGCTCCCCTCGATACGGCGGGGAGACCCAGTACTTC.

This chain joins TRBV29-1 and TRBJ2-1; D unresolved. This CDR3 spans 13 amino acids. Trimming removed 7 bases from V and 0 bases from J, with 10 bases in between. Germline assignment: CDR1 SQVTM and CDR2 ANQGSEA. Here the CDR3 DNA reads TGCAGCGCATACACGAGCTCCTACAATGAGCAGTTCTTC. This gives the protein CSAYTSSYNEQFF.

The rearrangement uses TRBV20-1 and TRBJ2-1; 8 bases align to TRBD2. Per germline, CDR1 DFQATT and CDR2 SNEGSKA (reference sequence). The CDR3 has 14 amino acids. Germline trimming cut 3 bases from V and 2 bases from J; bases unmatched to any gene: 3. This CDR3 is CSASAGGPYNEQFF. DNA of the CDR3: TGCAGTGCTAGTGCGGGGGGACCCTACAATGAGCAGTTCTTC.